A single sample is the source of the 13 T cell receptor beta chains below, sequenced in a study of early T cells in non-severe SARS-CoV-2 infection. TCRdb processed the 5' RACE reads anew with MiXCR; each CDR3 protein has one entry. The sample holds 70,000 to 90,000 distinct CDR3 sequences; around 11% are singletons and the top ten take about 4.4%. The sequenced sample consisted of whole blood. These TCRs come from an adult who was a healthcare worker with PCR-confirmed SARS-CoV-2 infection or an uninfected control (not recorded which).

In this sample, this clonotype turned up a few times. The genes are TRBV30 and TRBJ2-1, with a possible D match to TRBD1 (6 bases). Trimming took 5 bases from V and 4 from J, leaving 12 bases between them. The CDR3 is 13 amino acids. Germline CDR1 reads GTSNPN; CDR2 reads SVGIG (reference sequence). CDR3 sequence: CAWDAGVYNEQFF. The CDR3 coding sequence is TGTGCCTGGGATGCAGGGGTTTACAATGAGCAGTTCTTC.

This clonotype was recorded many times. This chain joins TRBV20-1 and TRBJ2-5, with 7 positions matching TRBD2. V was clipped by 1 base and J by 0 bases; unmatched bases: 8. Germline V gene data show CDR1 as DFQATT and CDR2 as SNEGSKA (reference sequence). The CDR3 covers 16 residues. The CDR3 DNA reads as TGCAGTGCTAGAGGGAGGGCGGGGGTGAACCAAGAGACCCAGTACTTC. Its translation is CSARGRAGVNQETQYF.

This clonotype appeared many times. The chain joins TRBV5-1 to TRBJ1-1; possible D gene TRBD1, 5 bases. CDR1 SGHRS and CDR2 YFSETQ come from the germline V gene. The CDR3 has 15 residues. The V end was cut by 0 bases, the J end by 5 bases, with 14 bases between. For the CDR3, the DNA is TGCGCCAGCAGCTTGGGGACACGTACGGGTACTGAAGCTTTCTTT. It is translated as CASSLGTRTGTEAFF.

The chain recombines TRBV7-8 with TRBJ2-1; 8 bases line up with TRBD1. There are 13 residues in the CDR3. J lost 7 bases, V lost 4 bases, and 3 bases had no gene match. CDR1 SGHVS and CDR2 FQNEAQ come from the germline V gene. The CDR3 DNA sequence: TGTGCCAGCAGCTCGACAGGGGAAAATGAGCAGTTCTTC. It translates to CASSSTGENEQFF.

In its sample, this clonotype was seen a few times. The chain combines TRBV6-2 or TRBV6-3 with TRBJ2-1; D is possibly TRBD1 (6 bases). This CDR3 has 12 amino acids. Trimming stripped 2 bases from V and 10 bases from J, with 9 bases between. CDR1 is MNHEY and CDR2 is SVGEGT in the germline V gene. Here the CDR3 reads CASSYGDTEQFF. The CDR3 DNA is TGTGCCAGCAGTTACGGGGACACCGAGCAGTTCTTC.

The rearrangement uses TRBV3-1 and TRBJ2-7; D is possibly TRBD1 (5 bases). The CDR3 contains 14 residues. V gave up 0 bases and J gave up 3 bases, with 9 bases separating them. The germline gives CDR1 LGHDT, CDR2 YNNKEL (reference sequence). The CDR3 sequence: CASSQDRVVYEQYF. In nucleotides, the CDR3 is TGTGCCAGCAGCCAAGACAGGGTAGTCTACGAGCAGTACTTC.

The table lists this clonotype with a few counts. The chain employs TRBV7-9 and TRBJ1-1; 8 nucleotides align to TRBD1. CDR3 size: 15 residues. The V and J ends lost 5 bases and 0 bases, in that order; junction bases with no gene match: 5. Per the germline V gene, CDR1 is SEHNR and CDR2 is FQNEAQ (reference sequence). CDR3 bases: TGTGCCAGCAGCCAACCGACAGGGGTGAACACTGAAGCTTTCTTT. This codes for CASSQPTGVNTEAFF. Full variable domain (remainder filled in from reference TRBV7-9 and TRBJ1-1): DTGVSQNPRHKITKRGQNVTFRCDPISEHNRLYWYRQTLGQGPEFLTYFQNEAQLEKSRLLSDRFSAERPKGSFSTLEIQRTEQGDSAMYLCASSQPTGVNTEAFFGQGTRLTVV.

This clonotype was detected a few times. V gene TRBV18 combines with J gene TRBJ2-3, with unresolved D. CDR3 length: 14 amino acids. Deletions cut 3 bases from V and 5 bases from J, with 12 bases between. Germline CDR1 KGHSH, CDR2 LQKENI. The CDR3 loop reads CASSPFGLGDTQYF. CDR3 DNA: TGTGCCAGCTCACCGTTTGGGCTAGGAGATACGCAGTATTTT.

The sample holds a few counts of this clonotype. V is TRBV12-5 and J is TRBJ2-7; possibly TRBD1 or TRBD2 for D (7 bases each). Germline V CDR1 and CDR2: LGHNT, FRNRAP. This CDR3 spans 14 amino acids. This CDR3 reads CASTGEGALAEQYF. CDR3 DNA: TGTGCCTCTACGGGGGAGGGGGCCCTTGCCGAGCAGTACTTC.

This clonotype has only a few counts. The chain is built from TRBV19 and TRBJ1-2; D unclear. V lost 1 base to trimming and J lost 5 bases, with 8 bases between them. The CDR3 runs 13 residues. The V gene's germline CDR1 is LNHDA and CDR2 SQIVND (reference sequence). CDR3 nucleotides: TGTGCCAGTAGTATAGGAGGTCCTTATGGCTACACCTTC. Translation gives CASSIGGPYGYTF.

This clonotype appeared many times. The chain links TRBV11-2 to TRBJ2-1; 13 nucleotides align to TRBD2. The CDR3 loop spans 17 amino acids. Germline V lookup: CDR1 SGHAT, CDR2 FQNNGV. J lost 8 bases, V lost 1 base, and 8 bases had no gene match. The CDR3 DNA follows: TGTGCCAGCAGCTTAGGGTTCGGGACTAGCGGGACAGATGAGCAGTTCTTC. Protein sequence: CASSLGFGTSGTDEQFF.

This rearrangement joins TRBV29-1 to TRBJ1-1; D is perhaps TRBD1 (6 bases). Germline loops: CDR1 SQVTM, CDR2 ANQGSEA. The CDR3 contains 13 residues. V was cut by 7 bases and J by 3 bases, with 15 bases left in between. The CDR3 DNA follows: TGCAGCGCCGCAGGGGACCTGTACACTGAAGCTTTCTTT. Its protein is CSAAGDLYTEAFF.

This clonotype has a handful of counts. A much larger clone lies one base from this, so it may be a read error. The rearrangement joins TRBV7-6 to TRBJ1-2, with unresolved D. Germline CDR1 and CDR2: SGHVS and FNYEAQ. The CDR3 runs 13 residues. Written as DNA, the CDR3 is TGTGCCGGCAGCCCGGGATCCTCTTATGGCTACACCTTC. This translates into CAGSPGSSYGYTF.